The rows below give T cell receptor beta chains drawn from one sample of a study of shared clonotypes between healthy human individuals. The repertoire was sequenced with immunoSEQ multiplex PCR; TCRdb's copy has only in-frame clones and lacks some. The table records 950,000 to 1,200,000 clones, 77% of them present only once. The sequencing sample was made of memory CD4+ T cells from PBMCs. These receptors originate from a man aged 18 to 29 in good health. Some clones in this sample may be carry-over from other donors' samples. The CDR3 runs from the conserved cysteine through the conserved F or W. Fields, in order: D gene, clone size, J gene, V gene, CDR3 DNA, CDR3 protein. The D gene is left open where the match is weak. Only part of the rows carry a size: once, few, many, or a class if the clone is expanded.

d_gene: -; abundance: -; j_gene: TRBJ1-4; v_gene: TRBV6-4; CDR3nt: TGTGCCAGCAGTGTCCGGGGAGCAACTAATGAAAAACTGTTTTTT; CDR3aa: CASSVRGATNEKLFF
d_gene: TRBD1; abundance: -; j_gene: TRBJ1-2; v_gene: TRBV19; CDR3nt: TGTGCCAGTAGTATACCGGGACAGGGGGCAGGAGGCTACACCTTC; CDR3aa: CASSIPGQGAGGYTF
d_gene: -; abundance: few; j_gene: TRBJ2-5; v_gene: TRBV4-3; CDR3nt: TGCGCCAGCAGCCGAGCAGGGATCCAAGAGACCCAGTACTTC; CDR3aa: CASSRAGIQETQYF
d_gene: -; abundance: few; j_gene: TRBJ2-5; v_gene: TRBV11-2; CDR3nt: TGTGCCAGCAGTCTAGGGGACCGCAGGACCCAGTACTTC; CDR3aa: CASSLGDRRTQYF
d_gene: -; abundance: -; j_gene: TRBJ1-1; v_gene: TRBV30; CDR3nt: TGTGCCACCATGGGGGGGTATGAGCTGTTAAGGAACACTGAAGCTTTCTTT; CDR3aa: CATMGGYELLRNTEAFF
d_gene: -; abundance: -; j_gene: TRBJ1-6; v_gene: TRBV7-8; CDR3nt: TGTGCCAGCAGCTTAGGCCCGACAGAGCTGGATTCACCCCTCCACTTT; CDR3aa: CASSLGPTELDSPLHF
d_gene: TRBD1; abundance: -; j_gene: TRBJ2-2; v_gene: TRBV5-1; CDR3nt: TGCGCCAGCAGCTCACTGGCACCAGGGGGCGGGGAGCTGTTTTTT; CDR3aa: CASSSLAPGGGELFF
d_gene: -; abundance: -; j_gene: TRBJ2-7; v_gene: TRBV4-2; CDR3nt: TGTGCCAGCAGCCCGAGGGGGGGAGGCGGGGAGCAGTACTTC; CDR3aa: CASSPRGGGGEQYF
d_gene: TRBD1; abundance: -; j_gene: TRBJ1-1; v_gene: TRBV11-2; CDR3nt: TGTGCCAGCAGCGTGGACAGGTGGAGCACTGAAGCTTTCTTT; CDR3aa: CASSVDRWSTEAFF
d_gene: TRBD2; abundance: -; j_gene: TRBJ2-5; v_gene: TRBV11-2; CDR3nt: TGTGCCAGCAGTCCTCTAGCGGGAGAGAGAGAGACCCAGTACTTC; CDR3aa: CASSPLAGERETQYF
d_gene: -; abundance: -; j_gene: TRBJ1-1; v_gene: TRBV12-2; CDR3nt: TGTGCAAGTCACGATCGACAGGGGAGGAACACTGAAGCTTTCTTT; CDR3aa: CASHDRQGRNTEAFF
d_gene: -; abundance: -; j_gene: TRBJ1-5; v_gene: TRBV28; CDR3nt: TGTGCCAGCACCTACCCCTCACAGCCCCAGCATTTT; CDR3aa: CASTYPSQPQHF
d_gene: -; abundance: -; j_gene: TRBJ1-1; v_gene: TRBV2; CDR3nt: TGTGCCAGCATCCTGAATCCGGACACTGAAGCTTTCTTT; CDR3aa: CASILNPDTEAFF
d_gene: -; abundance: few; j_gene: TRBJ1-3; v_gene: TRBV2; CDR3nt: TGTGCCAGCAGCGGAGTAGGGCCTGGAAACACCATATATTTT; CDR3aa: CASSGVGPGNTIYF
d_gene: -; abundance: -; j_gene: TRBJ2-5; v_gene: TRBV12-5; CDR3nt: TGTGCTAGTGGGCGGGGACTCCAAGAGACCCAGTACTTC; CDR3aa: CASGRGLQETQYF
d_gene: -; abundance: -; j_gene: TRBJ1-2; v_gene: TRBV28; CDR3nt: TGTGCCAGCAGCCCCATGTCAGGGGACTATGGCTACACCTTC; CDR3aa: CASSPMSGDYGYTF
d_gene: TRBD1; abundance: -; j_gene: TRBJ2-7; v_gene: TRBV18; CDR3nt: TGTGCCAGCTCACTGGGACAGGGACCCTACGAGCAGTACTTC; CDR3aa: CASSLGQGPYEQYF
d_gene: TRBD1; abundance: -; j_gene: TRBJ2-3; v_gene: TRBV5-1; CDR3nt: TGCGCCAGCAGCGAGGGGACAGTAACAGATACGCAGTATTTT; CDR3aa: CASSEGTVTDTQYF
d_gene: -; abundance: few; j_gene: TRBJ1-5; v_gene: TRBV4-1; CDR3nt: TGCGCCAGCAGCAACATGGACAAGCCCCAGCATTTT; CDR3aa: CASSNMDKPQHF
d_gene: -; abundance: -; j_gene: TRBJ2-5; v_gene: TRBV5-4; CDR3nt: TGTGCCAGCTCCCCGGGGAGACAAGAGACCCAGTACTTC; CDR3aa: CASSPGRQETQYF
d_gene: TRBD1; abundance: -; j_gene: TRBJ2-7; v_gene: TRBV5-6; CDR3nt: TGTGCCAGCAGTACGGGACAGGAGGTCTACCGCGACGAGCAGTACTTC; CDR3aa: CASSTGQEVYRDEQYF
d_gene: -; abundance: once; j_gene: TRBJ2-7; v_gene: TRBV10-1; CDR3nt: TGCGCCAGCAGTGACCGCCTAGATGGCGAGGAGCAGTACTTC; CDR3aa: CASSDRLDGEEQYF
d_gene: TRBD2; abundance: -; j_gene: TRBJ2-5; v_gene: TRBV7-2; CDR3nt: TGTGCCAGCAGCAGTAGCGGGAGGAACCAAGAGACCCAGTACTTC; CDR3aa: CASSSSGRNQETQYF
d_gene: -; abundance: -; j_gene: TRBJ2-6; v_gene: TRBV29-1; CDR3nt: TGCAGCGTTGGGTCTGGGGCCAACGTCCTGACTTTC; CDR3aa: CSVGSGANVLTF
d_gene: TRBD2; abundance: few; j_gene: TRBJ2-1; v_gene: TRBV7-9; CDR3nt: TGTGCCAGCAGTTTAGGGACTAGCGGGAGGTCTTTAAATGAGCAGTTCTTC; CDR3aa: CASSLGTSGRSLNEQFF